This entry lists 30 T cell receptor beta chains sequenced from one sample in a study of T cell repertoires in cytomegalovirus infection. Antigens of these TCRs are unknown. Using its own MiXCR run on the reads, TCRdb lists one record per CDR3 protein. The data contain under 850,000 distinct CDR3 sequences, roughly 33% of them seen just once; the ten biggest clones take up about 20%. The material was cultured PBMCs, obtained from culture after CMV antigen stimulation. The receptors were gathered from a human donor in good health (CMV status not recorded). Some clones in this sample may be carry-over from other donors' samples.

The chain joins TRBV6-1 to TRBJ2-5; D uncertain. Trimming cost V 2 bases and J 1 base, with 5 bases left between them. The CDR3 covers 13 residues. CDR1 and CDR2 (germline): MNHNS, SASEGT. Written as DNA, the CDR3 is TGTGCCAGCAGTGAAATCTCCCAAGAGACCCAGTACTTC. It translates to CASSEISQETQYF.

As to this clonotype: A much larger clone is a single base away; this may be a read error. This chain joins TRBV7-9 and TRBJ2-2; 9 bases match TRBD1. From germline, CDR1 is SEHNR and CDR2 FQNEAQ (reference sequence). This CDR3 has 15 amino acids. After removal of 9 bases from V and 6 bases from J, the junction contained 11 bases not matched to a gene. The DNA for the CDR3 is TGTGCCAGAGGGACAGGGCCGGGGGACGCCGGGGAGCTGTTTTTT. It is translated as CARGTGPGDAGELFF.

This clonotype has at least ten counts. V and J are TRBV7-8 and TRBJ2-3, with D possibly matching TRBD2 (6 bases). V was pared by 3 bases and J by 4 bases, with 20 bases between. Germline lookup yields CDR1 SGHVS and CDR2 FQNEAQ. CDR3 size: 17 residues. CDR3 residues: CASSFRRTVTSPDTQYF. The CDR3 nucleotides read TGTGCCAGCAGCTTCCGAAGGACCGTAACTAGCCCAGATACGCAGTATTTT.

The chain has TRBV6-1 and TRBJ2-3; D may be TRBD2 (6 bases). The CDR3 covers 13 residues. V was trimmed by 7 bases and J by 5 bases, leaving 13 bases between them. Germline V gives CDR1 MNHNS, CDR2 SASEGT. CDR3 in amino acids: CASTKTGVDTQYF. The CDR3 coding sequence is TGTGCCAGCACCAAAACGGGAGTAGATACGCAGTATTTT.

This clonotype was seen more than once but under ten times. The chain is built from TRBV6-6 and TRBJ2-1; maybe TRBD2 (7 bases). The V end lost 0 bases, the J end lost 0 bases, and 15 bases lay between the germline ends. Germline lookup yields CDR1 MNHNY and CDR2 SVGAGI (reference sequence). This CDR3 is 18 amino acids long. The CDR3 nucleotides are TGTGCCAGCAGTTACTCGGGGGGCGGGGGCCCCTCCTACAATGAGCAGTTCTTC. It is translated as CASSYSGGGGPSYNEQFF.

This clonotype has just a few counts. The chain carries TRBV7-6 and TRBJ1-4; 8 bases line up with TRBD1. After removal of 5 bases from V and 15 bases from J, the junction contained 8 bases not matched to a gene. The CDR3 length is 12 residues. Per germline, CDR1 SGHVS and CDR2 FNYEAQ. CDR3 nucleotides: TGTGCCAGCAGCCCCGGTACAGGGGGGGTGTTTTTT. It encodes CASSPGTGGVFF.

The V gene is TRBV24-1, the J gene TRBJ2-3, with 10 bases lining up with TRBD1. V dropped 9 bases and J dropped 1; count of bases not matched to a gene: 3. The germline V gene encodes CDR1 KGHDR and CDR2 SFDVKD. The CDR3 is 14 residues long. CDR3 nucleotides: TGTGCCACCGACAGGGGGCTTGGCACAGATACGCAGTATTTT. Residues: CATDRGLGTDTQYF.

The gene calls are TRBV9 and TRBJ2-3; either TRBD1 or TRBD2 may fit D (6 bases each). The CDR3 spans 15 residues. V was cut by 5 bases and J by 0 bases, with 13 bases left in between. The germline V gene encodes CDR1 SGDLS and CDR2 YYNGEE. CDR3 amino acids: CASSEGGVSTDTQYF. The CDR3 region has the DNA TGTGCCAGCAGTGAGGGGGGAGTAAGCACAGATACGCAGTATTTT.

This clonotype has just a few counts. The V and J genes are TRBV6-1 and TRBJ1-1; no clear D gene. Between the trimmed V and J ends, which lost 8 bases and 2 bases, there was a span of 15 bases. Germline V gene data show CDR1 as MNHNS and CDR2 as SASEGT. The CDR3 spans 14 residues. The CDR3 bases are TGTGCCAGCGGTCGTCGGACGGATAACACTGAAGCTTTCTTT. Protein sequence: CASGRRTDNTEAFF.

This CDR3 reads CASSQTETNEKLFF. CDR3 nucleotide sequence: TGCGCCAGCAGCCAAACCGAGACGAACGAAAAACTGTTTTTT. The chain has TRBV4-1 and TRBJ1-4, with D unresolved. V was shortened by 2 bases and J by 8 bases, with 12 bases between the two germline ends. Per germline, CDR1 MGHRA and CDR2 YSYEKL. The CDR3 has 14 amino acids.

V usage is TRBV12-5 and J usage is TRBJ2-1; a weak D match, TRBD2 (5 bases). The CDR3 is 13 residues long. Deletions cut 6 bases from V and 7 bases from J, with 13 bases between. CDR1 LGHNT and CDR2 FRNRAP come from the germline V gene. In DNA, the CDR3 is TGTGCTAGTGGCCTGGCGGGTGTTAATGAGCAGTTCTTC. Encoded protein: CASGLAGVNEQFF.

J is TRBJ2-3 and V is TRBV7-6; 11 bases line up with TRBD2. Per the germline V gene, CDR1 is SGHVS and CDR2 is FNYEAQ. The ends lost 6 bases at V and 4 bases at J; junction bases unmatched: 12. The CDR3 runs 17 residues. The CDR3 bases are TGTGCCAGCAGTGTAACTAGCGGGGGCCCGCGGGCAGATACGCAGTATTTT. Its protein is CASSVTSGGPRADTQYF. Combining the CDR3 with reference TRBV7-6 and TRBJ2-3 gives the whole variable domain GAGVSQSPRYKVTKRGQDVALRCDPISGHVSLYWYRQALGQGPEFLTYFNYEAQQDKSGLPNDRFSAERPEGSISTLTIQRTEQRDSAMYRCASSVTSGGPRADTQYFGPGTRLTVL.

The chain is built from TRBV12-3 or TRBV12-4 and TRBJ2-1, with D possibly matching TRBD1 (6 bases). The V end was cut by 6 bases, the J end by 7 bases, with 22 bases between. CDR3 size: 16 residues. Written as DNA, the CDR3 is TGTGCCAGCAGCCCGTCGGGGCAGCCAGGGGTTAATGAGCAGTTCTTC. Protein sequence: CASSPSGQPGVNEQFF.

This chain connects TRBV20-1 to TRBJ2-1; 7 bases map to TRBD2. Germline-derived CDR1 and CDR2 are DFQATT and SNEGSKA (reference sequence). V lost 5 bases, J lost 1 base, and 5 bases stayed unmatched. CDR3 length equals 14 residues. CDR3 region: CSAWGGVSYNEQFF. The DNA of the CDR3 is TGCAGTGCTTGGGGGGGGGTTTCCTACAATGAGCAGTTCTTC.

This clonotype was seen at least ten times. This sequence joins TRBV6-1 and TRBJ1-2, with D perhaps TRBD1 (5 bases). The CDR3 spans 13 residues. V lost 6 bases and J 0 bases, leaving 8 bases between the germline ends. Germline-derived CDR1 and CDR2 are MNHNS and SASEGT. The CDR3 coding sequence is TGTGCCAGCAGCCCGACAGCTAACTATGGCTACACCTTC. Protein product: CASSPTANYGYTF.

The rearrangement joins TRBV6-5 to TRBJ2-7; 11 bases agree with TRBD2. The CDR3 runs to 13 residues. From germline, CDR1 is MNHEY and CDR2 SVGAGI. J lost 3 bases, V lost 10 bases, and 5 bases had no gene match. Here the CDR3 reads CAIGLAGHYEQYF. The CDR3 DNA follows: TGTGCCATTGGACTAGCGGGCCACTACGAGCAGTACTTC.

The CDR3 spells CASSLAGPMNYGYTF. The CDR3, as DNA: TGTGCCAGCAGCTTGGCCGGACCGATGAACTATGGCTACACCTTC. This rearrangement joins TRBV5-4 to TRBJ1-2; D uncertain. The CDR3 consists of 15 residues. Between the trimmed V and J ends, which lost 0 bases and 2 bases, there was a span of 11 bases. In germline, CDR1 is SGHNT, CDR2 YYREEE (reference sequence).

The chain is built from TRBV18 and TRBJ2-4; D uncertain. Trimming stripped 5 bases from V and 0 bases from J, with 5 bases between. Germline V gives CDR1 KGHSH, CDR2 LQKENI. This CDR3 has 13 residues. The CDR3: CASSELAKNIQYF. Here the CDR3 DNA reads TGTGCCAGCTCAGAGCTAGCCAAAAACATTCAGTACTTC.

The table lists this clonotype with a few counts. The chain couples TRBV19 to TRBJ1-2; maybe TRBD1 (5 bases). V was trimmed by 4 bases and J by 5 bases, leaving 17 bases between them. From germline, CDR1 is LNHDA and CDR2 SQIVND (reference sequence). The CDR3 extends over 15 amino acids. In nucleotides, the CDR3 is TGTGCCAGTAGTACCGACAGAAGCAGTTTTTATGGCTACACCTTC. It is translated as CASSTDRSSFYGYTF. Full variable domain (outside the CDR3, taken from reference TRBV19 and TRBJ1-2): DGGITQSPKYLFRKEGQNVTLSCEQNLNHDAMYWYRQDPGQGLRLIYYSQIVNDFQKGDIAEGYSVSREKKESFPLTVTSAQKNPTAFYLCASSTDRSSFYGYTFGSGTRLTVV.

This chain uses TRBV7-2 with TRBJ2-3; D is uncertain. Trimming took off 1 base at V and 6 bases at J, with 14 bases between the two ends. The CDR3 has 15 residues. CDR1 and CDR2 from the germline V gene are SGHTA and FQGNSA. CDR3 DNA: TGTGCCAGCAGCTTAGTGGAACGGGTGGAGGATACGCAGTATTTT. Residues: CASSLVERVEDTQYF.

The CDR3 protein is CSVLRQGGNTIYF. CDR3 bases: TGCAGCGTTCTGCGGCAGGGAGGAAACACCATATATTTT. V is TRBV29-1 and J is TRBJ1-3; D is possibly TRBD1 (5 bases). The germline CDR1 and CDR2 sequences are SQVTM and ANQGSEA. The ends were cut back, 5 bases at V and 4 bases at J, with 12 bases in the middle. CDR3 length: 13 residues.

This clonotype was seen at least ten times. The J gene is TRBJ2-2, the V gene TRBV7-8, with D unresolved. CDR1 and CDR2 (germline): SGHVS, FQNEAQ. Trimming cost V 1 base and J 2 bases, with 11 bases left between them. This CDR3 contains 16 residues. In nucleotides, the CDR3 is TGTGCCAGCAGCTTAGTAGGCGGTGCCAACACCGGGGAGCTGTTTTTT. Its translation is CASSLVGGANTGELFF.

Here the CDR3 reads CASSAPRLASYEQYF. In DNA, the CDR3 is TGTGCCAGCAGCGCGCCGCGACTAGCGTCCTACGAGCAGTACTTC. This chain joins TRBV7-6 and TRBJ2-7; 8 bases fit TRBD2. V gave up 5 bases and J gave up 1 base; unmatched junction bases: 7. The CDR3 runs 15 residues. Germline CDR1 is SGHVS and CDR2 is FNYEAQ.

This chain uses TRBV20-1 with TRBJ2-3; 12 bases line up with TRBD2. CDR1 is DFQATT and CDR2 is SNEGSKA in the germline V gene (reference sequence). Trimming took 1 base from V and 3 from J; bases not matched to a gene: 11. There are 18 residues in the CDR3. CDR3 in amino acids: CSARVGASGRAWTDTQYF. Written as DNA, the CDR3 is TGCAGTGCTAGAGTCGGTGCTAGCGGGAGGGCCTGGACAGATACGCAGTATTTT.

The CDR3 DNA follows: TGTGCCAGCAGGCCTAACCGAAATGAGAATGAGCAGTTCTTC. Its protein is CASRPNRNENEQFF. The chain combines TRBV28 with TRBJ2-1, with unresolved D. The CDR3 is made up of 14 amino acids. V was trimmed by 6 bases and J by 7 bases, leaving 16 bases between them. CDR1 is MDHEN, CDR2 SYDVKM, per germline.

This clonotype was picked up a small number of times. The chain links TRBV10-3 to TRBJ2-7; 10 bases are shared with TRBD1. With 11 bases clipped from V and 7 bases from J, the junction kept 11 bases outside the gene matches. Per germline, CDR1 ENHRY and CDR2 SYGVKD. The CDR3 totals 13 residues. This CDR3 is CAPGGQGTGEQYF. In nucleotides, the CDR3 is TGTGCCCCGGGGGGACAGGGGACGGGGGAGCAGTACTTC.

V gene TRBV27 combines with J gene TRBJ2-7, with unresolved D. Trimming left V 2 bases short and J 0 bases short, with 11 bases between. In germline, CDR1 is MNHEY, CDR2 SMNVEV (reference sequence). This CDR3 spans 15 amino acids. The DNA of the CDR3 is TGTGCCAGCAGTTTAAAGCCAACGGGCTCCTACGAGCAGTACTTC. Protein: CASSLKPTGSYEQYF.

The rearrangement uses TRBV18 and TRBJ2-1; no firm D call. Germline V gives CDR1 KGHSH, CDR2 LQKENI. This CDR3 region has 14 residues. Trimming pared 8 bases from V and 5 bases from J, leaving 16 bases between. In nucleotides, the CDR3 is TGTGCCAGCATGACACGGATCCCCGACAATGAGCAGTTCTTC. Amino acid sequence: CASMTRIPDNEQFF.

This rearrangement joins TRBV7-9 to TRBJ1-2; D is uncertain. V lost 3 bases and J 4 bases, leaving 15 bases between the germline ends. The CDR3 runs to 15 residues. CDR1 and CDR2 (germline): SEHNR, FQNEAQ (reference sequence). The DNA for the CDR3 is TGTGCCAGCAGCTTCGGGGAGGGCATCGGCTATGGCTACACCTTC. Protein product: CASSFGEGIGYGYTF.

The CDR3 region has the DNA TGCGCCAGCAGAGGTCGGGGGGGCACAGATACGCAGTATTTT. Translating gives CASRGRGGTDTQYF. This chain uses TRBV4-1 with TRBJ2-3; TRBD2 agrees at 7 bases. With 6 bases clipped from V and 1 base from J, the junction kept 4 bases outside the gene matches. Germline CDR1 and CDR2: MGHRA and YSYEKL. This CDR3 is built from 14 residues.